The clone carrying this T cell receptor (beta chain) was found once. This specimen belongs to a study of HIV-infected patients and healthy controls. The V segment lost 0 bases and the J segment 7 bases; nucleotides outside the gene matches: 7. The V gene's germline CDR1 is MNHEY and CDR2 SVGAGI. The CDR3 spans 15 residues. TCRdb fed the 5' RACE reads into MiXCR, producing one record per CDR3 protein. The table records tens of thousands of distinct CDR3 sequences, 15% to 20% of them present only once. The clonotype was recovered from a human donor in good health. Sequences were obtained from CD4+ T cells from blood. The chain combines TRBV6-5 with TRBJ1-2, with 8 bases that match TRBD1. The chain's CDR3 is CASSYSSQGGGGYTF. The DNA of the CDR3 is TGTGCCAGCAGTTACTCCTCACAGGGGGGAGGTGGCTACACCTTC.